Following are 4 T cell receptor beta chains from one sample sequenced in a study of type 1 regulatory T cells. These receptors' antigens are unknown. Each CDR3 protein is one row after TCRdb ran MiXCR on the reads. The sample includes roughly 67,000 distinct CDR3 sequences, approximately 64% of them seen just once. Sequenced sample: cultured T cells, either the whole culture or a sorted T cell fraction (not recorded which). Subset indicated: Tr1-enriched cell product generated in vitro against host alloantigens. The origin of the receptors is a human donor in good health.

This clonotype was seen a few times. V and J are TRBV12-3 or TRBV12-4 and TRBJ2-3; D is ambiguous. The CDR3 is 14 residues long. Trimming took off 10 bases at V and 0 bases at J, with 14 bases between the two ends. CDR3 residues: CATRPGGSTDTQYF. CDR3 DNA: TGTGCCACTAGGCCCGGTGGCAGCACAGATACGCAGTATTTT.

CDR3 in DNA: TGCAGTGCTCTGCCGTCTATCCGACTAGCGGGAGGGTTGGATACGCAGTATTTT. It specifies CSALPSIRLAGGLDTQYF. V gene TRBV20-1 combines with J gene TRBJ2-3; 14 positions agree with TRBD2. Losses at the gene ends were 5 bases for V and 6 bases for J; bases not matched to a gene: 16. Germline lookup yields CDR1 DFQATT and CDR2 SNEGSKA (reference sequence). The CDR3 contains 18 residues.

This chain joins TRBV20-1 and TRBJ1-6; D is perhaps TRBD1 (6 bases). The CDR3 contains 13 residues. V shed 3 bases and J shed 7 bases, with 10 bases lying between them. CDR1 is DFQATT, CDR2 SNEGSKA, per germline (reference sequence). The chain's CDR3 is CSARWDNNSPLHF. The CDR3 DNA reads TGCAGTGCTAGGTGGGACAACAATTCACCCCTCCACTTT.

This chain joins TRBV5-1 and TRBJ2-1; 7 bases line up with TRBD1. The CDR3 has 13 amino acids. After removal of 4 bases from V and 5 bases from J, the junction contained 3 bases not matched to a gene. Germline-derived CDR1 and CDR2 are SGHRS and YFSETQ. The CDR3 reads CASSIGTDNEQFF. Here the CDR3 DNA reads TGCGCCAGCAGCATCGGGACAGACAATGAGCAGTTCTTC.